The 29 T cell receptor beta chains below were found in one sample sequenced in a study of Ad26.COV2.S vaccination and SARS-CoV-2 variants (dated by TCRdb to the early 2020s). Libraries were prepared through the immunoSEQ multiplex PCR assay. TCRdb's version of the immuneACCESS table is confined to in-frame rearrangements and falls short of the full clone set. An unresolved V gene accounts for under half of the shortfall where checked; the remainder is of unknown origin. For this sample there are approximately 240,000 clones; around 87% appear just once. About 10% of the sample belongs to the ten largest clones. The sample's treatment or condition label is to be understood as: some 19 received Ad26.COV2.S at low or high dose, single or two shots; 5 received placebo; per-sample allocation not given. For vaccine and placebo recipients, the sequenced repertoires came from samples collected on day 63 after the first injection.

This specimen consisted of peripheral blood, obtained in a trial of Ad26.COV2.S vaccine versus placebo. Receptor source: a person between 18 and 65 years old who received the Ad26.COV2.S COVID-19 vaccine or a placebo.

About this clone itself: In the same sample, other DNA sequences code for this CDR3. This chain uses TRBV27 with TRBJ1-6; 8 nucleotides align to TRBD1. Germline CDR1 and CDR2: MNHEY and SMNVEV (reference sequence). CDR3 length equals 14 residues. J gave up 6 bases and V 5 bases, and 3 bases lay outside the gene matches. The CDR3 region has the DNA TGTGCCAGCAGTCTGGGACAGGTTAATTCACCCCTCCACTTT. This codes for CASSLGQVNSPLHF.

This clone was seen just once. The chain links TRBV5-4 to TRBJ1-1; 10 nucleotides match TRBD1. Germline V gene lookup returns CDR1 SGHNT and CDR2 YYREEE (reference sequence). The J segment lost 0 bases and the V segment lost 4 bases, leaving 3 bases of the junction unmatched. The CDR3 is 15 residues long. The CDR3 reads CASSGDRGMNTEAFF. The CDR3, as DNA: TGTGCCAGCAGCGGGGACAGGGGAATGAACACTGAAGCTTTCTTT.

The chain recombines TRBV28 with TRBJ2-5; D is ambiguous. Trimming removed 5 bases at V and 7 bases at J, with 14 bases between. Germline V gene data show CDR1 as MDHEN and CDR2 as SYDVKM. There are 13 residues in the CDR3. CDR3 sequence reads: CASSLESIRTQYF. The CDR3, as DNA: TGTGCCAGCAGTCTCGAGTCGATCAGGACCCAGTACTTC.

Here the CDR3 reads CASSRAQGPSSYNEQFF. CDR3 coding DNA: TGTGCCAGCAGCCGGGCACAGGGGCCCAGCTCCTACAATGAGCAGTTCTTC. The rearrangement links TRBV3-1 (or the pseudogene TRBV3-2) to TRBJ2-1, with 7 bases aligning to TRBD1. Germline assignment: CDR1 LGHDT and CDR2 YNNKEL (reference sequence). This CDR3 is built from 17 residues. V shed 4 bases and J 0 bases; nucleotides not matched to a gene: 9.

The chain joins TRBV27 to TRBJ2-3, with 14 bases identical to TRBD2. CDR3 length equals 17 residues. Germline V gene sequence: CDR1 MNHEY, CDR2 SMNVEV (reference sequence). Trimming removed 4 bases from V and 3 bases from J; junction bases left unmatched: 6. The CDR3 loop reads CASSSRLAGGPTDTQYF. CDR3 DNA: TGTGCCAGCAGTTCGCGACTAGCGGGAGGGCCTACAGATACGCAGTATTTT.

The chain links TRBV7-2 to TRBJ1-1; possibly TRBD1 for D (5 bases). The CDR3 is 14 residues long. V was pared by 5 bases and J by 4 bases, with 14 bases between. CDR1 SGHTA and CDR2 FQGNSA come from the germline V gene. The CDR3 is CASSPQGRRTEAFF. CDR3 nucleotide sequence: TGTGCCAGCAGCCCGCAGGGTCGTCGCACTGAAGCTTTCTTT.

The V and J genes are TRBV30 and TRBJ2-4, with D unclear. Germline lookup yields CDR1 GTSNPN and CDR2 SVGIG (reference sequence). This CDR3 is built from 16 residues. V dropped 1 base and J dropped 0 bases, with 13 bases sitting between them. CDR3 bases: TGTGCCTGGAGTGCATACACACTACTAGCCAAAAACATTCAGTACTTC. It yields the protein CAWSAYTLLAKNIQYF.

The chain links TRBV5-1 to TRBJ1-1, with D possibly being TRBD1 (6 bases). The V and J ends lost 0 bases and 5 bases respectively, with 17 bases between them. CDR3 length: 16 residues. Germline CDR1 is SGHRS and CDR2 is YFSETQ. The CDR3 nucleotides read TGCGCCAGCAGCTTGGATGACAGGATCTTAGGGACTGAAGCTTTCTTT. This translates into CASSLDDRILGTEAFF.

This sequence joins TRBV14 and TRBJ2-3; 9 nucleotides agree with TRBD2. This CDR3 spans 17 amino acids. Germline V lookup: CDR1 SGHDN, CDR2 FVKESK. Germline trimming cut 4 bases from V and 3 bases from J; bases unmatched to any gene: 11. This chain's CDR3 is CASSPWFPSGRTDTQYF. DNA for the CDR3: TGTGCCAGCAGCCCCTGGTTCCCCAGCGGGAGGACAGATACGCAGTATTTT.

The chain is built from TRBV30 and TRBJ1-2; a weak D match, TRBD1 (5 bases). The germline V gene has CDR1 GTSNPN and CDR2 SVGIG (reference sequence). The V and J ends lost 0 bases and 4 bases respectively, with 15 bases between them. The CDR3 is 15 residues long. CDR3 DNA: TGTGCCTGGAGTGTACTTTGGGGGACGGCCTATGGCTACACCTTC. Its translation is CAWSVLWGTAYGYTF.

The CDR3 coding sequence is TGTGCCATCACCCAGGGACAGGGGGCGAACTATGGCTACACCTTC. It specifies CAITQGQGANYGYTF. J is TRBJ1-2 and V is TRBV10-3, with 12 positions matching TRBD1. This CDR3 has 15 residues. J lost 2 bases, V lost 7 bases, and 5 bases had no gene match. Germline V gives CDR1 ENHRY, CDR2 SYGVKD.

The V gene is TRBV7-9, the J gene TRBJ2-1; 8 bases are a match to TRBD1. Germline CDR1 is SEHNR and CDR2 is FQNEAQ (reference sequence). V shed 4 bases, J shed 9 bases, and the junction held 5 bases outside the gene matches. The CDR3 is 13 residues long. CDR3 residues: CASSSTGAPEQFF. The DNA for the CDR3 is TGTGCCAGCAGCTCGACAGGGGCACCTGAGCAGTTCTTC.

V usage is TRBV3-1 (or the pseudogene TRBV3-2) and J usage is TRBJ1-3; no firm D call. Germline values: CDR1 LGHDT, CDR2 YNNKEL (reference sequence). The CDR3 runs to 16 residues. V was clipped by 1 base and J by 0 bases, with 10 bases between them. The CDR3 coding sequence is TGTGCCAGCAGCCAAGGGGCGTCCGTCTCTGGAAACACCATATATTTT. This gives the protein CASSQGASVSGNTIYF.

This sequence joins TRBV25-1 and TRBJ1-6; D gene unclear. Deletions cut 3 bases from V and 0 bases from J, with 3 bases between. Germline assignment: CDR1 MGHDK and CDR2 SYGVNS. This CDR3 is built from 14 residues. The CDR3 nucleotides are TGTGCCAGCAGTGATGGCTCCTATAATTCACCCCTCCACTTT. Its translation is CASSDGSYNSPLHF.

This chain uses TRBV5-1 with TRBJ2-4, with 11 bases aligning to TRBD2. Looked up from germline, CDR1 is SGHRS and CDR2 is YFSETQ. The CDR3 totals 17 residues. V lost 4 bases and J lost 0; bases outside the gene matches: 6. The DNA for the CDR3 is TGCGCCAGCAGCACCTCACTAGCGGGAGTAGCCAAAAACATTCAGTACTTC. Encoded protein: CASSTSLAGVAKNIQYF. The whole variable domain, filled in from reference TRBV5-1 and TRBJ2-4, reads KAGVTQTPRYLIKTRGQQVTLSCSPISGHRSVSWYQQTPGQGLQFLFEYFSETQRNKGNFPGRFSGRQFSNSRSEMNVSTLELGDSALYLCASSTSLAGVAKNIQYFGAGTRLSVL.

The chain joins TRBV7-9 to TRBJ2-7; D is perhaps TRBD2 (6 bases). CDR3 size: 15 residues. Trimming took off 5 bases at V and 0 bases at J, with 14 bases between the two ends. Germline V lookup: CDR1 SEHNR, CDR2 FQNEAQ (reference sequence). The CDR3 sequence is CASSPEGLSSYEQYF. The CDR3 nucleotides are TGTGCCAGCAGCCCCGAAGGACTAAGCTCCTACGAGCAGTACTTC. The full variable domain, its missing parts supplied by reference TRBV7-9 and TRBJ2-7, is DTGVSQNPRHKITKRGQNVTFRCDPISEHNRLYWYRQTLGQGPEFLTYFQNEAQLEKSRLLSDRFSAERPKGSFSTLEIQRTEQGDSAMYLCASSPEGLSSYEQYFGPGTRLTVT.

The chain links TRBV6-2 or TRBV6-3 to TRBJ2-5, with TRBD1 matching 7 bases. The CDR3 extends over 14 amino acids. The germline V gene has CDR1 MNHEY and CDR2 SVGEGT. Losses at the gene ends were 5 bases for V and 4 bases for J; bases not matched to a gene: 7. The CDR3 DNA follows: TGTGCCAGCAGTCAGAACAGGGGACGAGAGACCCAGTACTTC. Protein product: CASSQNRGRETQYF.

The rearrangement joins TRBV5-1 to TRBJ1-1; no clear D gene. The length of the CDR3 is 14 residues. V was cut by 0 bases and J by 1 base, with 7 bases left in between. CDR1 is SGHRS and CDR2 is YFSETQ in the germline V gene. This CDR3 is CASSLEFANTEAFF. The CDR3 bases are TGCGCCAGCAGCTTGGAATTCGCGAACACTGAAGCTTTCTTT.

V usage is TRBV5-4 and J usage is TRBJ1-2; 10 positions agree with TRBD1. The ends lost 5 bases at V and 0 bases at J; junction bases unmatched: 10. CDR3 size: 17 residues. CDR1 SGHNT and CDR2 YYREEE come from the germline V gene (reference sequence). The CDR3 reads CASSRDRGRITNYGYTF. CDR3 nucleotides: TGTGCCAGCAGTCGGGACAGGGGAAGGATAACTAACTATGGCTACACCTTC. The full variable domain, rest sourced from reference TRBV5-4 and TRBJ1-2, is ETGVTQSPTHLIKTRGQQVTLRCSSQSGHNTVSWYQQALGQGPQFIFQYYREEENGRGNFPPRFSGLQFPNYSSELNVNALELDDSALYLCASSRDRGRITNYGYTFGSGTRLTVV.

In its sample, this clone was seen once. The CDR3 sequence: CSAIPRNGYTF. The DNA for the CDR3 is TGCAGTGCCATACCAAGGAACGGCTACACCTTC. The V call is TRBV20-1, the J call TRBJ1-2; D is unresolved. Germline V CDR1 and CDR2: DFQATT, SNEGSKA (reference sequence). V was trimmed by 6 bases and J by 8 bases, leaving 13 bases between them. The CDR3 has 11 amino acids.

In DNA form, the CDR3 reads TGTGCCAGCAGTGAACTTTTCATGAATAATTCACCCCTCCACTTT. Translation gives CASSELFMNNSPLHF. The chain joins TRBV6-1 to TRBJ1-6; D is unresolved. The CDR3 consists of 15 residues. Germline V lookup: CDR1 MNHNS, CDR2 SASEGT. Trimming cost V 2 bases and J 5 bases, with 10 bases left between them.

The chain uses TRBV5-1 and TRBJ2-4; the match to TRBD1 covers 9 bases. CDR1 SGHRS and CDR2 YFSETQ come from the germline V gene. V lost 8 bases and J lost 6; bases outside the gene matches: 6. The CDR3 contains 13 residues. In DNA form, the CDR3 reads TGCGCCAGTTCACAGGGGGCGGGAAACATTCAGTACTTC. It encodes CASSQGAGNIQYF.

V usage is TRBV4-2 and J usage is TRBJ2-1, with TRBD2 matching 13 bases. J lost 6 bases, V lost 0 bases, and 2 bases had no gene match. There are 16 residues in the CDR3. CDR1 is LGHNA, CDR2 YNFKEQ, per germline. The CDR3 region is CASSQDRTSGSNEQFF. The CDR3 DNA sequence: TGTGCCAGCAGCCAAGATCGGACTAGCGGGAGCAATGAGCAGTTCTTC.

The chain uses TRBV19 and TRBJ2-7, with D perhaps given as TRBD1 or TRBD2 (5 bases each). Trimming shortened V by 6 bases and J by 0 bases, and 15 bases separated the two germline ends. This CDR3 is 15 amino acids long. Germline CDR1 reads LNHDA; CDR2 reads SQIVND (reference sequence). This CDR3 reads CASRSGQGPSYEQYF. The CDR3 DNA reads TGTGCCAGTAGGTCGGGGCAGGGTCCCTCCTACGAGCAGTACTTC.

The rearrangement links TRBV5-1 to TRBJ2-3; maybe TRBD2 (5 bases). Per the germline V gene, CDR1 is SGHRS and CDR2 is YFSETQ. The CDR3 is 16 amino acids. The ends were cut back, 0 bases at V and 0 bases at J, with 11 bases in the middle. CDR3 region: CASSLAVLVSTDTQYF. The CDR3, as DNA: TGCGCCAGCAGCTTGGCCGTACTAGTTAGCACAGATACGCAGTATTTT.

This sequence joins TRBV7-2 and TRBJ2-6, with a tentative D call TRBD1 (7 bases). Trimming removed 2 bases from V and 4 bases from J, with 9 bases in between. CDR1 is SGHTA and CDR2 is FQGNSA in the germline V gene. This CDR3 comprises 15 residues. The CDR3 sequence: CASSLQGGGANVLTF. The CDR3 bases are TGTGCCAGCAGCTTACAGGGGGGAGGGGCCAACGTCCTGACTTTC.

V is TRBV5-1 and J is TRBJ2-3; the D gene could be TRBD1 or TRBD2 (5 bases each). CDR1 and CDR2 from the germline V gene are SGHRS and YFSETQ. This CDR3 has 16 amino acids. Trimming cost V 5 bases and J 2 bases, with 18 bases left between them. This chain's CDR3 is CASRGDVPELTDTQYF. The CDR3, as DNA: TGCGCCAGCAGAGGGGACGTACCAGAGCTCACAGATACGCAGTATTTT.

The genes are TRBV19 and TRBJ2-5; D is unclear. V was trimmed by 3 bases and J by 0 bases, leaving 8 bases between them. From germline, CDR1 is LNHDA and CDR2 SQIVND (reference sequence). The length of the CDR3 is 14 residues. Written as DNA, the CDR3 is TGTGCCAGTAGTATGGGGTCATACCAAGAGACCCAGTACTTC. It is translated as CASSMGSYQETQYF.

This clone turned up a few times. The chain recombines TRBV18 with TRBJ1-5; D not certain. Germline V CDR1 and CDR2: KGHSH, LQKENI. The V gene lost 6 bases and the J gene lost 4 bases, with 13 bases spanning the gap. The CDR3 has 14 residues. This CDR3 is CASSQSVINQPQHF. CDR3 bases: TGTGCCAGCTCGCAAAGCGTCATAAATCAGCCCCAGCATTTT.